Sequencing of this TCR beta chain was carried out in a study of T cells in Graves' hyperthyroidism and ophthalmopathy. This clonotype was seen many times. Its antigen is still unknown. The CDR3 runs to 17 residues. Germline-derived CDR1 and CDR2 are MDHEN and SYDVKM. With 2 bases clipped from V and 4 bases from J, the junction kept 9 bases outside the gene matches. Researchers amplified the TCR beta CDR3 regions from RNA transcripts. First-round RT-PCR with HTBI primers amplified the TCR CDR3 region. MiXCR, run by TCRdb on the multiplex PCR reads, gives a single entry per CDR3 protein. The table records roughly 600,000 distinct CDR3 sequences, 14% of them present only once. Points from the study as a whole: Ophthalmopathy got predicted by the model a median about six months before its onset. Within blood appeared most thyroid clonotypes that had expanded above 0.001.

This chain joins TRBV28 and TRBJ2-1; 9 bases match TRBD1. The sequence came from a woman aged 45-59 years with Graves' ophthalmopathy. Sequenced: blood. The CDR3 DNA reads as TGTGCCAGCAGTTTAAGTACAGGGGGCCCTGGGTACAATGAGCAGTTCTTC. Amino acid sequence: CASSLSTGGPGYNEQFF.